Below are 23 T cell receptor beta chains sequenced from a single sample in a study of blood T cell repertoires in COVID-19. The data were produced by immunoSEQ multiplex PCR, yet TCRdb's version contains in-frame clones alone and is incomplete. The sample holds roughly 250,000 clones; approximately 92% are singletons and the top ten take about 2.5%. The sample was peripheral blood. The source of these receptors is a person under 30 with COVID-19, enrolled during active disease.

The gene calls are TRBV15 and TRBJ1-2; D perhaps matches TRBD1 (6 bases). The CDR3 contains 19 residues. Germline assignment: CDR1 LNHNV and CDR2 YYDKDF (reference sequence). The V end lost 0 bases, the J end lost 5 bases, and 25 bases lay between the germline ends. The DNA for the CDR3 is TGTGCCACCAGCAGAGATCCCCTATTCGACAGGACCACTTCTTATGGCTACACCTTC. Residues: CATSRDPLFDRTTSYGYTF.

V and J are TRBV5-5 and TRBJ1-2; D is uncertain. The CDR3 contains 14 residues. V was trimmed by 0 bases and J by 4 bases, leaving 10 bases between them. Germline loops: CDR1 SGHKS, CDR2 YYEKEE (reference sequence). The CDR3 nucleotides are TGTGCCAGCAGCTTGGGACACCTGATCTATGGCTACACCTTC. Translation: CASSLGHLIYGYTF. Variable domain in full (rest from reference TRBV5-5 and TRBJ1-2): DAGVTQSPTHLIKTRGQQVTLRCSPISGHKSVSWYQQVLGQGPQFIFQYYEKEERGRGNFPDRFSARQFPNYSSELNVNALLLGDSALYLCASSLGHLIYGYTFGSGTRLTVV.

The chain couples TRBV7-3 to TRBJ2-1; D is perhaps TRBD2 (6 bases). Per germline, CDR1 SGHTA and CDR2 FQGTGA. V was pared by 3 bases and J by 0 bases, with 9 bases between. The CDR3 spans 15 residues. The CDR3 here is CASSLEGNSYNEQFF. CDR3 nucleotide sequence: TGTGCCAGCAGCTTGGAGGGGAACTCCTACAATGAGCAGTTCTTC.

The chain's CDR3 is CATAIRTEAFF. CDR3 coding DNA: TGTGCCACCGCTATAAGAACTGAAGCTTTCTTT. This chain uses TRBV12-3 or TRBV12-4 with TRBJ1-1; D unresolved. CDR3 size: 11 residues. Trimming took 10 bases from V and 5 from J, leaving 11 bases between them.

J is TRBJ2-3 and V is TRBV5-1, with 11 bases identical to TRBD2. Trimming cost V 8 bases and J 4 bases; bases outside gene matches: 6. The CDR3 is made up of 14 amino acids. Germline CDR1 reads SGHRS; CDR2 reads YFSETQ. CDR3 sequence: CASSGTSGPDTQYF. In nucleotides, the CDR3 is TGCGCCAGTTCCGGGACTAGCGGTCCAGATACGCAGTATTTT.

The rearrangement joins TRBV5-4 to TRBJ2-1; no firm D call. Germline V gene data show CDR1 as SGHNT and CDR2 as YYREEE (reference sequence). V was pared by 2 bases and J by 0 bases, with 6 bases between. The CDR3 is 14 amino acids. CDR3 DNA: TGTGCCAGCAGCTTCCGAGGCTCCTACAATGAGCAGTTCTTC. Translation: CASSFRGSYNEQFF.

The chain uses TRBV5-4 and TRBJ1-4; maybe TRBD1 (6 bases). V was pared by 4 bases and J by 2 bases, with 12 bases between. The CDR3 sequence is 15 residues long. CDR1 and CDR2 from the germline V gene are SGHNT and YYREEE (reference sequence). CDR3 bases: TGTGCCAGCAGCCAAACAGGGCGGACTAATGAAAAACTGTTTTTT. Translated: CASSQTGRTNEKLFF. The full variable domain, with the rest looked up from reference TRBV5-4 and TRBJ1-4, is ETGVTQSPTHLIKTRGQQVTLRCSSQSGHNTVSWYQQALGQGPQFIFQYYREEENGRGNFPPRFSGLQFPNYSSELNVNALELDDSALYLCASSQTGRTNEKLFFGSGTQLSVL.

This chain links TRBV7-2 with TRBJ1-2, with TRBD1 matching over 8 bases. With 3 bases clipped from V and 1 base from J, the junction kept 7 bases outside the gene matches. Germline V gene lookup returns CDR1 SGHTA and CDR2 FQGNSA. The CDR3 is made up of 16 amino acids. DNA of the CDR3: TGTGCCAGCAGCTTGACAGGGGCCCTGTTTAACTATGGCTACACCTTC. Translation: CASSLTGALFNYGYTF.

The rearrangement joins TRBV5-1 to TRBJ2-1, with a possible D match to TRBD2 (6 bases). This CDR3 comprises 15 residues. Trimming left V 0 bases short and J 12 bases short, with 19 bases between. Looked up from germline, CDR1 is SGHRS and CDR2 is YFSETQ. CDR3 DNA: TGCGCCAGCAGCTTGGACCTCCTTGGGGGGTCCGTGCAGTTCTTC. Protein: CASSLDLLGGSVQFF.

The chain recombines TRBV25-1 with TRBJ2-2, with D perhaps matching TRBD2 (7 bases). This CDR3 comprises 13 residues. Germline CDR1 is MGHDK and CDR2 is SYGVNS. The ends were cut back, 8 bases at V and 4 bases at J, with 11 bases in the middle. This CDR3 is CASQRGGTGELFF. The CDR3 bases are TGTGCCAGCCAGAGGGGGGGCACCGGGGAGCTGTTTTTT.

The chain employs TRBV10-2 and TRBJ1-3, with TRBD1 matching 7 bases. The CDR3 spans 14 residues. Looked up from germline, CDR1 is WSHSY and CDR2 is SAAADI. V lost 5 bases and J lost 4; bases outside the gene matches: 5. The CDR3 sequence: CASSSGTEGNTIYF. The DNA for the CDR3 is TGCGCCAGCAGTTCCGGGACAGAAGGAAACACCATATATTTT.

CDR3 sequence reads: CAWSVLGTLLFF. CDR3 nucleotides: TGTGCCTGGAGTGTACTTGGGACACTACTGTTTTTT. The V call is TRBV30, the J call TRBJ1-4; weak D call: TRBD1 (6 bases). The length of the CDR3 is 12 residues. Per germline, CDR1 GTSNPN and CDR2 SVGIG (reference sequence). V was shortened by 0 bases and J by 13 bases, with 12 bases between the two germline ends.

The chain employs TRBV10-1 and TRBJ2-1; no firm D call. The CDR3 is 13 amino acids. Germline assignment: CDR1 WNHNN and CDR2 SYGVQD (reference sequence). Trimming removed 2 bases from V and 9 bases from J, with 11 bases in between. CDR3 bases: TGCGCCAGCAGTGAGCCTTCCTCCGGTGAGCAGTTCTTC. This codes for CASSEPSSGEQFF.

This chain connects TRBV7-7 to TRBJ2-2; 10 nucleotides align to TRBD2. The CDR3 is 16 residues long. Trimming took 5 bases from V and 4 from J; bases not matched to a gene: 7. The germline CDR1 and CDR2 sequences are SSHAT and FNYEAQ (reference sequence). CDR3 region: CASSPLAGGPTGELFF. CDR3 nucleotides: TGTGCCAGCAGCCCATTAGCGGGAGGCCCCACCGGGGAGCTGTTTTTT.

The chain links TRBV5-4 to TRBJ2-1, with D possibly TRBD1 on 6 matching bases. V was trimmed by 0 bases and J by 5 bases, leaving 12 bases between them. The CDR3 spans 15 residues. Germline V gene data show CDR1 as SGHNT and CDR2 as YYREEE (reference sequence). The CDR3, as DNA: TGTGCCAGCAGCTTGGGGGGGCCCCTTAACAATGAGCAGTTCTTC. Its protein is CASSLGGPLNNEQFF.

This chain uses TRBV12-3 or TRBV12-4 with TRBJ1-2; D gene unclear. This CDR3 is built from 12 residues. The V and J ends lost 8 bases and 9 bases respectively, with 16 bases between them. CDR3 amino acids: CASGRGSRSYTF. In nucleotides, the CDR3 is TGTGCCAGCGGGCGTGGGAGTAGGAGCTACACCTTC.

This chain connects TRBV7-2 to TRBJ2-3; D gene ambiguous. The CDR3 is 14 residues long. CDR1 and CDR2 (germline): SGHTA, FQGNSA. Trimming shortened V by 1 base and J by 4 bases, and 9 bases separated the two germline ends. CDR3 sequence: CASSLVVAADTQYF. The DNA for the CDR3 is TGTGCCAGCAGCTTAGTGGTAGCCGCAGATACGCAGTATTTT.

This chain joins TRBV6-5 and TRBJ2-5, with D tentatively TRBD1 (6 bases). The germline V and J ends were trimmed by 0 bases and 9 bases, with 8 bases remaining between them. This CDR3 has 12 amino acids. The germline V gene encodes CDR1 MNHEY and CDR2 SVGAGI. CDR3 residues: CASSYSKGAQYF. DNA of the CDR3: TGTGCCAGCAGTTACTCGAAGGGGGCCCAGTACTTC.

The chain is built from TRBV6-2 or TRBV6-3 and TRBJ1-1; 10 bases fit TRBD1. J was trimmed by 2 bases and V by 7 bases; bases with no gene match: 7. CDR3 length: 15 residues. Looked up from germline, CDR1 is MNHEY and CDR2 is SVGEGT. The CDR3 DNA reads as TGTGCCAGCACCCCGGGACAGGGGATAAACACTGAAGCTTTCTTT. Its translation is CASTPGQGINTEAFF.

The rearrangement links TRBV19 to TRBJ1-5, with D unclear. Between the trimmed V and J ends, which lost 0 bases and 5 bases, there was a span of 11 bases. Looked up from germline, CDR1 is LNHDA and CDR2 is SQIVND (reference sequence). The CDR3 runs 15 residues. This CDR3 reads CASSIDLGGDQPQHF. In DNA, the CDR3 is TGTGCCAGTAGTATAGATCTAGGCGGGGATCAGCCCCAGCATTTT.

This chain connects TRBV11-2 to TRBJ2-7; 7 bases match TRBD1. Trimming removed 4 bases from V and 1 base from J; junction bases left unmatched: 4. This CDR3 has 14 amino acids. CDR1 SGHAT and CDR2 FQNNGV come from the germline V gene. CDR3 in DNA: TGTGCCAGCAGCTCTGGGGACAGTTCCTACGAGCAGTACTTC. Protein sequence: CASSSGDSSYEQYF.

The gene calls are TRBV7-2 and TRBJ2-2; the D gene is possibly TRBD2 (5 bases). Trimming pared 6 bases from V and 6 bases from J, leaving 14 bases between. The germline CDR1 and CDR2 sequences are SGHTA and FQGNSA. CDR3 length equals 14 residues. In nucleotides, the CDR3 is TGTGCCAGCAGGTTTAGCGATCTTGCCGGGGAGCTGTTTTTT. This sequence encodes CASRFSDLAGELFF.

V usage is TRBV11-1 and J usage is TRBJ2-7; 9 bases map to TRBD1. The CDR3 is 14 residues long. V shed 5 bases, J shed 5 bases, and the junction held 7 bases outside the gene matches. CDR1 and CDR2 from the germline V gene are SGHAT and FQDESV (reference sequence). The CDR3 DNA sequence: TGTGCCAGCAGCAGGGGACAGGGAGTCGACGAGCAGTACTTC. Its protein is CASSRGQGVDEQYF.